These 15 T cell receptor beta chains were sequenced from one sample in a study of T cells after yellow fever vaccination. TCRdb reanalysed the 5' RACE reads using MiXCR and keeps one entry per CDR3 protein. This sample has hundreds of thousands of distinct CDR3 sequences, with around 4.9% found just once. The sequencing here drew on CD4+ T cells sorted from PBMCs, taken on the day of the yellow fever booster vaccination. The receptor set was obtained from a man younger than 35 who received the YFV17D yellow fever vaccine.

This clonotype was found a few times. This chain uses TRBV7-8 with TRBJ2-7; 8 bases are a match to TRBD1. CDR3 length: 12 amino acids. From germline, CDR1 is SGHVS and CDR2 FQNEAQ. V dropped 3 bases and J dropped 5; count of bases not matched to a gene: 0. In nucleotides, the CDR3 is TGTGCCAGCAGCTTGGACAGGGACGAGCAGTACGTC. Translating gives CASSLDRDEQYV.

There are many counts of this clonotype. The chain uses TRBV7-6 and TRBJ2-3, with a tentative D call TRBD2 (5 bases). Per the germline V gene, CDR1 is SGHVS and CDR2 is FNYEAQ. This CDR3 contains 15 residues. The V end was cut by 6 bases, the J end by 5 bases, with 18 bases between. CDR3 DNA: TGTGCCAGCAGTCCCACTAGGGCCTCAGGAGATACGCAGTATTTT. It codes for CASSPTRASGDTQYF.

This chain's CDR3 is CASSQDGAGPGANVLTF. DNA of the CDR3: TGCGCCAGCAGCCAAGATGGGGCGGGACCTGGGGCCAACGTCCTGACTTTC. V is TRBV4-1 and J is TRBJ2-6; possible D gene TRBD2, 6 bases. The germline gives CDR1 MGHRA, CDR2 YSYEKL. Trimming took 0 bases from V and 2 from J, leaving 11 bases between them. CDR3 length equals 17 residues.

The chain uses TRBV9 and TRBJ2-1; D possibly uses TRBD1 or TRBD2 (6 bases each). CDR1 and CDR2 (germline): SGDLS, YYNGEE. The V end lost 0 bases, the J end lost 7 bases, and 17 bases lay between the germline ends. CDR3 length: 16 residues. CDR3 DNA sequence: TGTGCCAGCAGCGTAGTACCGGGGGCATCAGGAAATGAGCAGTTCTTC. Protein product: CASSVVPGASGNEQFF.

This clonotype was observed a few times. This sequence joins TRBV3-1 and TRBJ1-2; TRBD1 might be the D (5 bases). Trimming left V 7 bases short and J 8 bases short, with 11 bases between. Germline-derived CDR1 and CDR2 are LGHDT and YNNKEL (reference sequence). The CDR3 has 11 amino acids. The CDR3 protein is CASNAGSGYTF. CDR3 DNA sequence: TGTGCCAGCAATGCAGGGAGCGGCTACACCTTC.

There are a few counts of this clonotype. The V gene is TRBV12-3 or TRBV12-4, the J gene TRBJ2-2, with TRBD2 identical over 8 bases. The CDR3 has 14 amino acids. The V and J ends lost 6 bases and 4 bases, in that order; junction bases with no gene match: 4. CDR3 region: CASRISGVTGELFF. The CDR3 bases are TGTGCCAGCAGAATTAGCGGGGTCACCGGGGAGCTGTTTTTT.

This clonotype has at least ten counts. The chain has TRBV11-2 and TRBJ2-5; a possible D gene is TRBD1 (6 bases). CDR1 and CDR2 (germline): SGHAT, FQNNGV. Trimming cost V 7 bases and J 5 bases, with 17 bases left between them. This CDR3 region has 14 residues. The DNA of the CDR3 is TGTGCCAGCACTGATAGAGGGGGTCGGGAGACCCAGTACTTC. As protein: CASTDRGGRETQYF.

The chain links TRBV6-2 or TRBV6-3 to TRBJ1-5; D is unclear. The V end lost 5 bases, the J end lost 0 bases, and 8 bases lay between the germline ends. The CDR3 spans 14 residues. The V gene's germline CDR1 is MNHEY and CDR2 SVGEGT. CDR3 region: CASSLSTSNQPQHF. Here the CDR3 DNA reads TGTGCCAGCAGTCTCTCCACTAGCAATCAGCCCCAGCATTTT.

This clonotype was recorded at least ten times. CDR3 nucleotides: TGTGCCAGCAGCTACAGGGGCACAGATACGCAGTATTTT. This translates into CASSYRGTDTQYF. The V and J genes are TRBV7-3 and TRBJ2-3; TRBD1 is a possible D gene (6 bases). The CDR3 is 13 residues long. With 4 bases removed from V and 1 base from J, the gap between germline ends came to 6 bases. CDR1 SGHTA and CDR2 FQGTGA come from the germline V gene.

The V and J genes are TRBV24-1 and TRBJ2-1, with TRBD1 as a possible D gene (6 bases). Trimming stripped 4 bases from V and 9 bases from J, with 12 bases between. This CDR3 has 13 amino acids. Germline V lookup: CDR1 KGHDR, CDR2 SFDVKD. The CDR3 region has the DNA TGTGCCACCAGTGACAACAGGGTGGGTGAGCAGTTCTTC. This sequence encodes CATSDNRVGEQFF.

This rearrangement joins TRBV27 to TRBJ1-2, with a tentative D call TRBD1 (5 bases). CDR3 length equals 13 residues. Trimming pared 2 bases from V and 4 bases from J, leaving 8 bases between. Germline CDR1 and CDR2: MNHEY and SMNVEV (reference sequence). The CDR3: CASSLEGSYGYTF. CDR3 sequence (DNA): TGTGCCAGCAGTTTAGAGGGGAGCTATGGCTACACCTTC.

This clonotype was seen more than once but under ten times. V usage is TRBV27 and J usage is TRBJ2-7; possibly TRBD2 for D (6 bases). Germline lookup yields CDR1 MNHEY and CDR2 SMNVEV (reference sequence). The CDR3 has 17 amino acids. Trimming cost V 0 bases and J 6 bases, with 21 bases left between them. As DNA, the CDR3 is TGTGCCAGCAGTTTATCGCAAGGGAGCCGGGGGTCTCGCGAGCAGTACGTC. Translation: CASSLSQGSRGSREQYV.

In its sample, this clonotype was seen a few times. This chain uses TRBV30 with TRBJ1-2; D might be TRBD1 (5 bases). The V gene's germline CDR1 is GTSNPN and CDR2 SVGIG (reference sequence). The V gene lost 5 bases and the J gene lost 2 bases, with 9 bases spanning the gap. The CDR3 extends over 12 amino acids. CDR3 nucleotide sequence: TGTGCCTGGCTCAGGGCCAACTATGGCTACACCTTC. This gives the protein CAWLRANYGYTF.

This clonotype was picked up many times. The chain has TRBV11-3 and TRBJ2-3, with no clear D. CDR1 is SGHNT, CDR2 YENEEA, per germline. CDR3 length equals 13 residues. The V end lost 3 bases, the J end lost 4 bases, and 8 bases lay between the germline ends. The DNA of the CDR3 is TGTGCCAGCAGCTTCGCTAGTTCAGATACGCAGTATTTT. Its protein product is CASSFASSDTQYF.

This chain uses TRBV28 with TRBJ2-1, with D maybe TRBD2 (6 bases). The germline gives CDR1 MDHEN, CDR2 SYDVKM. The CDR3 covers 16 residues. V lost 6 bases and J 4 bases, leaving 19 bases between the germline ends. CDR3 loop: CASRTTEGPGYNEQFF. The CDR3 region has the DNA TGTGCCAGCAGGACCACGGAGGGGCCGGGATACAATGAGCAGTTCTTC. Together with reference TRBV28 and TRBJ2-1, the CDR3 gives the full variable domain: DVKVTQSSRYLVKRTGEKVFLECVQDMDHENMFWYRQDPGLGLRLIYFSYDVKMKEKGDIPEGYSVSREKKERFSLILESASTNQTSMYLCASRTTEGPGYNEQFFGPGTRLTVL.